This TCR beta chain was captured in a study of Graves' ophthalmopathy and Graves' hyperthyroidism. The study's findings and limits: Sensitivity of 60% to 71% and specificity of nearly 75% were achieved by the model that predicted ophthalmopathy progression. In separating ophthalmopathy from stable hyperthyroidism, a 13-signature model achieved nearly 90% sensitivity and around 80% specificity.

The CDR3 runs to 17 residues. Losses at the gene ends were 2 bases for V and 8 bases for J; bases not matched to a gene: 16. Germline values: CDR1 LNHDA, CDR2 SQIVND (reference sequence). Researchers turned away patients with other autoimmune diseases, uncontrolled infections, pregnancy or lactation. The authors amplified TCR beta CDR3 regions from RNA transcripts. HTBI-primed first-round RT-PCR preceded second-round multiplex PCR. One entry per CDR3 protein, called by TCRdb with MiXCR from the multiplex PCR reads. The table lists roughly 1.1 million distinct CDR3 sequences, roughly 35% of them singletons. This clonotype has ten or more counts. What it recognizes is unknown.

Sequenced sample: peripheral blood or thyroid tissue (not recorded which). This sequence was found in an adult man with Graves' hyperthyroidism. This sequence joins TRBV19 and TRBJ1-2; TRBD1 aligns across 8 bases. The CDR3 nucleotides are TGTGCCAGTAGTATACTCGCTGTGGCGACAGGGGTTCGGGGCTACACCTTC. Translating gives CASSILAVATGVRGYTF.